These T cell receptor beta chains were read from a single sample in a study of blood T cell repertoires in COVID-19. Profiling relied on immunoSEQ multiplex PCR, and the TCRdb table lists in-frame clones only, not all of them. The data show 160,000 or so clones, with around 90% seen just once and around 3% held by the top ten. The sequenced material came from peripheral blood. Source of these receptors: a man in his 60s with acute or convalescent COVID-19. CDR3s include the opening cysteine and the closing phenylalanine or tryptophan. A D gene is named only where the DNA matches it firmly. Some rows mark clone size as missing; the rest say once, few, many or name a class of expanded clone.

TRBD1 TRBJ1-2 - TRBV10-3 TGTGCCATCAGACCGCGGACAGGCGATGGCTACACCTTC CAIRPRTGDGYTF
TRBD1 TRBJ2-7 - TRBV9 TGTGCCAGCAGCGTAGGACAGGGGAACTACGAGCAGTACTTC CASSVGQGNYEQYF
- TRBJ1-3 - TRBV5-1 TGCGCCAGCAGCTTGGAAGGGGGCTCTGGAAACACCATATATTTT CASSLEGGSGNTIYF
TRBD2 TRBJ2-1 once TRBV5-6 TGTGCCAGCAGGCCACTAGCGGGGGCCCCCCCCTACTACAATGAGCAGTTCTTC CASRPLAGAPPYYNEQFF
TRBD1 TRBJ2-7 - TRBV7-8 TGTGCCAGCAGATTTACGACAGGGAGCCACGAGCAGTACTTC CASRFTTGSHEQYF
- TRBJ1-4 - TRBV19 TGTGCCAGTAGTTCGCTCAGGGGAACAACTAATGAAAAACTGTTTTTT CASSSLRGTTNEKLFF
TRBD1 TRBJ1-1 - TRBV3-1/TRBV3-2 TGTGCCAGCAGCCCTCCGCGGACAGGGGTGGCTGAAGCTTTCTTT CASSPPRTGVAEAFF
- TRBJ2-7 - TRBV11-2 TGTGCCAGCAGCGTTCGCCCAGGGGTGGAGCAGTACTTC CASSVRPGVEQYF
TRBD1 TRBJ1-2 - TRBV5-8 TGTGCCAGCAGCAGCCAGGGGGCTCTAGTGGCCTCGGGCTACACCTTC CASSSQGALVASGYTF
- TRBJ1-1 - TRBV5-1 TGCGCCAGCAGCTTGTTACAGGGACGGGACACTGAAGCTTTCTTT CASSLLQGRDTEAFF
TRBD1 TRBJ1-6 - TRBV3-1/TRBV3-2 TGTGCCAGCAGCCCGTGGCAGGGGGCTGTGGGGTCACCCCTCCACTTT CASSPWQGAVGSPLHF
- TRBJ1-6 once TRBV18 TGTGCCAGCTCACCAGGGAACCGGGACTCTGGCTCCCTCCACTTT CASSPGNRDSGSLHF
- TRBJ2-5 - TRBV24-1 TGTGCCACCAGTGGAGGGATCGGCGAGACCCAGTACTTC CATSGGIGETQYF
- TRBJ2-5 - TRBV7-8 TGTGCCAGCAGCCGTTTGGGGGGACGGCTCCAAGAGACCCAGTACTTC CASSRLGGRLQETQYF
- TRBJ1-5 - TRBV6-2/TRBV6-3 TGTGCCAGCAGTGCCCAGGGACAACAGCCCCAGCATTTT CASSAQGQQPQHF
TRBD2 TRBJ2-1 - TRBV6-6 TGTGCCAGCAGCCTTCTAGCGGGGCCTTACAATGAGCAGTTCTTC CASSLLAGPYNEQFF
- TRBJ1-6 - TRBV11-2 TGTGCCAGCAGCATCGGACAGAACTATAATTCACCCCTCCACTTT CASSIGQNYNSPLHF
TRBD1 TRBJ1-1 - TRBV7-9 TGTGCCAGCAGCTTCGACAGGGACACTGAAGCTTTCTTT CASSFDRDTEAFF
TRBD2 TRBJ2-7 few TRBV29-1 TGCAGCGTTGAGGCTAGCGGTTCCTCCTACGAGCAGTACTTC CSVEASGSSYEQYF
TRBD2 TRBJ2-7 - TRBV3-1/TRBV3-2 TGTGCCAGCAGCCATAGTGCGAGCGGGGGGGCCTCCGAGCAGTACTTC CASSHSASGGASEQYF
- TRBJ2-3 - TRBV7-9 TGTGCCAGCAGCTTAGGCAGCGCAAGGAACACAGATACGCAGTATTTT CASSLGSARNTDTQYF
- TRBJ1-1 once TRBV5-5 TGTGCCAGCAGACCCGCCCAGGTTAGGAACACTGAAGCTTTCTTT CASRPAQVRNTEAFF
- TRBJ2-3 - TRBV4-1 TGCGCCAGCAGCCAGAAACTAGGTCGCACAGATACGCAGTATTTT CASSQKLGRTDTQYF
- TRBJ1-6 - TRBV11-2 TGTGCCAGCAGTCAGCTTGAATCCAGGGTGGGTTCACCCCTCCACTTT CASSQLESRVGSPLHF
TRBD1 TRBJ2-5 - TRBV5-1 TGCGCCAGCAGCTTCCGGGACAGGGGGCCAGAGACCCAGTACTTC CASSFRDRGPETQYF